The 15 T cell receptor beta chains in this list originate from one sample, sequenced in a study of radiation and T cells in renal cell carcinoma. Described time point: blood 4 weeks post-SBRT, at nephrectomy. Sample treatment: 15 Gy SBRT to primary tumor, nephrectomy 4 weeks later. Profiled with immunoSEQ multiplex PCR; TCRdb holds only in-frame clones, not every one. The sample has over 90,000 clones, 84% seen once. Specimen: blood, collected from a patient whose treatment included radiotherapy and nephrectomy. All receptors come from a man between 60 and 70 years old with renal cell carcinoma.

The chain has TRBV5-1 and TRBJ1-4; 7 nucleotides line up with TRBD1. J lost 8 bases, V lost 2 bases, and 9 bases had no gene match. The CDR3 contains 15 residues. Germline CDR1 reads SGHRS; CDR2 reads YFSETQ. CDR3 bases: TGCGCCAGCAGCTTTCAGGGGACAGATGGCGAAAAACTGTTTTTT. The encoded protein is CASSFQGTDGEKLFF.

This clone was observed a single time. Here the CDR3 DNA reads TGTGCCAGCAGTGGCCGACCTAGCGGACTGCAAGAGACCCAGTACTTC. This encodes CASSGRPSGLQETQYF. The V gene is TRBV6-1, the J gene TRBJ2-5; 7 bases align to TRBD2. The V gene's germline CDR1 is MNHNS and CDR2 SASEGT. After removal of 4 bases from V and 2 bases from J, the junction contained 10 bases not matched to a gene. The CDR3 consists of 16 residues.

This clone was seen just once. The chain links TRBV6-5 to TRBJ2-5; 8 positions match TRBD1. V was pared by 0 bases and J by 6 bases, with 6 bases of the junction left unmatched. Germline CDR1 MNHEY, CDR2 SVGAGI. CDR3 size: 15 residues. As DNA, the CDR3 is TGTGCCAGCAGTTACTCTGGACAGGGTGGGCAGACCCAGTACTTC. Its translation is CASSYSGQGGQTQYF.

In this sample, this clone turned up a few times. The CDR3 loop is CASSLREGGRGGETQYF. CDR3 DNA: TGTGCCAGCAGCTTAAGAGAAGGCGGGAGAGGTGGGGAGACCCAGTACTTC. The V call is TRBV7-8, the J call TRBJ2-5, with 7 positions matching TRBD2. V lost 2 bases and J lost 5; bases outside the gene matches: 14. The germline V gene has CDR1 SGHVS and CDR2 FQNEAQ. This CDR3 has 17 residues.

The chain joins TRBV5-5 to TRBJ2-7; 11 nucleotides line up with TRBD1. Germline V gene sequence: CDR1 SGHKS, CDR2 YYEKEE (reference sequence). V was pared by 0 bases and J by 4 bases, with 3 bases of the junction left unmatched. The length of the CDR3 is 15 residues. DNA for the CDR3: TGTGCCAGCAGCTTGGCCGGGACAGGGGGTTACGAGCAGTACTTC. Its protein product is CASSLAGTGGYEQYF. The full variable domain, rest sourced from reference TRBV5-5 and TRBJ2-7, is DAGVTQSPTHLIKTRGQQVTLRCSPISGHKSVSWYQQVLGQGPQFIFQYYEKEERGRGNFPDRFSARQFPNYSSELNVNALLLGDSALYLCASSLAGTGGYEQYFGPGTRLTVT.

This chain uses TRBV5-1 with TRBJ2-1, with D tentatively TRBD1 or TRBD2 (5 bases each). The CDR3 runs 13 residues. V was pared by 5 bases and J by 5 bases, with 11 bases between. The V gene's germline CDR1 is SGHRS and CDR2 YFSETQ. CDR3 DNA: TGCGCCAGCAGTTGGGACCCAAACAATGAGCAGTTCTTC. Translating it yields CASSWDPNNEQFF.

This rearrangement joins TRBV7-3 to TRBJ2-3, with 7 positions matching TRBD2. Losses at the gene ends were 1 base for V and 5 bases for J; bases not matched to a gene: 6. Germline CDR1 reads SGHTA; CDR2 reads FQGTGA. This CDR3 contains 15 residues. The CDR3 coding sequence is TGTGCCAGCAGCTTAATCGGCGGGAGTGTAGATACGCAGTATTTT. This codes for CASSLIGGSVDTQYF.

V and J are TRBV7-2 and TRBJ2-1; D is uncertain. Germline CDR1 and CDR2: SGHTA and FQGNSA. V was pared by 1 base and J by 10 bases, with 8 bases between. CDR3 length: 12 residues. In nucleotides, the CDR3 is TGTGCCAGCAGCTTAGTACTGTCGGAGCAGTTCTTC. This encodes CASSLVLSEQFF.

The chain combines TRBV27 with TRBJ2-3; D is undetermined. Germline lookup yields CDR1 MNHEY and CDR2 SMNVEV (reference sequence). The ends were cut back, 0 bases at V and 0 bases at J, with 7 bases in the middle. The CDR3 runs to 15 residues. DNA for the CDR3: TGTGCCAGCAGTTTATCGGACGGAAGCACAGATACGCAGTATTTT. This codes for CASSLSDGSTDTQYF.

This chain connects TRBV6-6 to TRBJ2-3; D remains ambiguous. This CDR3 region has 16 residues. V was trimmed by 0 bases and J by 3 bases, leaving 13 bases between them. Per germline, CDR1 MNHNY and CDR2 SVGAGI (reference sequence). The CDR3, as DNA: TGTGCCAGCAGTTACTCGTGGGCAGTGGGTACAGATACGCAGTATTTT. This sequence encodes CASSYSWAVGTDTQYF.

There are a few counts of this clone. V gene TRBV7-9 combines with J gene TRBJ2-1; 8 bases align to TRBD1. J lost 9 bases, V lost 5 bases, and 15 bases had no gene match. Germline values: CDR1 SEHNR, CDR2 FQNEAQ (reference sequence). The CDR3 is 16 amino acids. DNA of the CDR3: TGTGCCAGCAGCAAGGGACAGGAAAAGGTTTCGGCTGAGCAGTTCTTC. It specifies CASSKGQEKVSAEQFF.

A few counts support this clone. The V call is TRBV7-8, the J call TRBJ2-1; D not certain. The CDR3 has 17 residues. Germline V lookup: CDR1 SGHVS, CDR2 FQNEAQ. Trimming took 1 base from V and 2 from J, leaving 15 bases between them. The CDR3 coding sequence is TGTGCCAGCAGCTTAGGGTTCCGGGTGGGCCCCTACAATGAGCAGTTCTTC. This gives the protein CASSLGFRVGPYNEQFF.

This sequence joins TRBV4-1 and TRBJ2-1; 7 nucleotides align to TRBD2. Trimming at V came to 4 bases and at J to 2 bases, leaving 5 bases not matched to a gene. Looked up from germline, CDR1 is MGHRA and CDR2 is YSYEKL. The CDR3 runs to 15 residues. The CDR3, as DNA: TGCGCCAGCAGCCCAGGACTAGTTCCCTACAATGAGCAGTTCTTC. This gives the protein CASSPGLVPYNEQFF.

This chain uses TRBV19 with TRBJ2-7; 7 bases align to TRBD1. From germline, CDR1 is LNHDA and CDR2 SQIVND (reference sequence). The CDR3 is 14 residues long. The ends lost 2 bases at V and 4 bases at J; junction bases unmatched: 5. CDR3 in amino acids: CASSITGQAYEQYF. In DNA form, the CDR3 reads TGTGCCAGTAGTATAACTGGACAGGCATACGAGCAGTACTTC.

This clone occurred a few times. This sequence joins TRBV30 and TRBJ1-5, with 9 bases lining up with TRBD1. The germline V gene encodes CDR1 GTSNPN and CDR2 SVGIG (reference sequence). This CDR3 contains 15 residues. After removal of 3 bases from V and 7 bases from J, the junction contained 10 bases not matched to a gene. The CDR3, as DNA: TGTGCCTGGAGACCTTGGGGACAGGGAGAACAGCCCCAGCATTTT. It translates to CAWRPWGQGEQPQHF. Combining the CDR3 with reference TRBV30 and TRBJ1-5 gives the whole variable domain SQTIHQWPATLVQPVGSPLSLECTVEGTSNPNLYWYRQAAGRGLQLLFYSVGIGQISSEVPQNLSASRPQDRQFILSSKKLLLSDSGFYLCAWRPWGQGEQPQHFGDGTRLSIL.